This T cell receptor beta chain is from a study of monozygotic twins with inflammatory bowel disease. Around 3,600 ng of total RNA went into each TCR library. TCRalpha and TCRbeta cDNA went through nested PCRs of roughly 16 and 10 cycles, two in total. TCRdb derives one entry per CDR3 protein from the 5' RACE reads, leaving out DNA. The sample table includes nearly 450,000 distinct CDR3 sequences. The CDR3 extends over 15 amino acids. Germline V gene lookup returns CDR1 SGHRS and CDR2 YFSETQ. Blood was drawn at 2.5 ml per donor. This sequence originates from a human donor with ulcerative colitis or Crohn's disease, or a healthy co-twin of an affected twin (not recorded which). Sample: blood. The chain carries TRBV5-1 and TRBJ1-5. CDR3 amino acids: CASSLVAGPNQPQHF.